This is a list of T cell receptor beta chains from one sample in a study of T cell responses to AZD1222 COVID-19 vaccine. Method: immunoSEQ multiplex PCR; TCRdb's copy keeps in-frame clones and lacks some. The sample contains over 110,000 clones, almost 90% of which appear only once. Specimen: peripheral blood, collected 28 days after the second AZD1222 dose. The receptors come from an adult who received the AZD1222 COVID-19 vaccine. The CDR3 runs from the conserved cysteine through the conserved F or W. The order of the fields is V gene, D gene, clone size, J gene, CDR3 DNA, CDR3 protein. The D gene is left open where the match is weak. Clone size appears in some rows only: once, few, many, or a class for an expanded clone.

>TRBV5-4|TRBD1|.|TRBJ1-2
TGTGCCAGCGTGATACAGGGGGGTACCTATGGCTACACCTTC
CASVIQGGTYGYTF
>TRBV5-6|TRBD2|once|TRBJ2-7
TGTGCCAGCAGCCCTACGCGGGAGCGGTTCCACGAGCAGTACTTC
CASSPTRERFHEQYF
>TRBV6-1|.|.|TRBJ2-2
TGTGCCAGCAGTGAAGCCTTTGGGGGGCAGGGGGAGCTGTTTTTT
CASSEAFGGQGELFF
>TRBV19|.|once|TRBJ2-1
TGTGCCAGTAGTCATCGGTGGACTGAGCAGTTCTTC
CASSHRWTEQFF
>TRBV28|TRBD1|.|TRBJ2-5
TGTGCCAGCCCATTGGACAGGGGGCATGAAGAGACCCAGTACTTC
CASPLDRGHEETQYF
>TRBV9|.|.|TRBJ2-1
TGTGCCAGCAGCGTCGGGGTCGAGGGTGAGCAGTTCTTC
CASSVGVEGEQFF
>TRBV28|TRBD2|.|TRBJ2-3
TGTGCCAGCAGTGCACTAGCGGGAGCGCGCGATACGCAGTATTTT
CASSALAGARDTQYF
>TRBV30|.|.|TRBJ1-1
TGTGCCTGGAGTGGCCCCCGGGACATGAACACTGAAGCTTTCTTT
CAWSGPRDMNTEAFF
>TRBV15|.|.|TRBJ1-6
TGTGCCACCAGCAGAGATGGATTTTCACCCCTCCACTTT
CATSRDGFSPLHF
>TRBV30|TRBD1|.|TRBJ1-2
TGTGCCTGGAGTGTGGGGACAGGGTATGGCTACACCTTC
CAWSVGTGYGYTF
>TRBV11-3|.|.|TRBJ1-1
TGTGCCAGCAGCTTAGCGTCAGGGGTCGGTGAAGCTTTCTTT
CASSLASGVGEAFF
>TRBV7-2|.|once|TRBJ2-1
TGTGCCAGCAGCTTAGGACGAGGCAACTACAATGAGCAGTTCTTC
CASSLGRGNYNEQFF
>TRBV7-2|TRBD1|.|TRBJ1-2
TGTGCCAGCAGCTTCCGGGACAGGGGAGATGGCTACACCTTC
CASSFRDRGDGYTF
>TRBV20-1|.|.|TRBJ1-5
TGCAGTGCTAGTATTGGTAGCAATCAGCCCCAGCATTTT
CSASIGSNQPQHF
>TRBV3-1/TRBV3-2|TRBD1|.|TRBJ2-5
TGTGCCAGCACCACCACAGGGGGCGCGGAGACCCAGTACTTC
CASTTTGGAETQYF
>TRBV19|TRBD1|.|TRBJ1-2
TGTGCCAGTAGTAACAGCCAGGGGGGGCGAGGCTACACCTTC
CASSNSQGGRGYTF
>TRBV19|.|.|TRBJ2-6
TGTGCCAGTAGCCCCTACTCCTCTGGGGCCAACGTCCTGACTTTC
CASSPYSSGANVLTF
>TRBV5-4|.|.|TRBJ2-6
TGTGCCAGCAGCTTCCGGACAGCCTCTGGGGCCAACGTCCTGACTTTC
CASSFRTASGANVLTF
>TRBV19|.|.|TRBJ1-1
TGTGCCAGTAGTATGATCCAGGGTTACACTGAAGCTTTCTTT
CASSMIQGYTEAFF
>TRBV7-2|TRBD1|few|TRBJ2-7
TGTGCCACTTCCACCTCAGGGGGCTTAAAAGAGCAGTACTTC
CATSTSGGLKEQYF
>TRBV5-4|TRBD1|.|TRBJ2-5
TGTGCCATGACGACAGGGCGGTTACAGACCCAGTACTTC
CAMTTGRLQTQYF
>TRBV19|.|.|TRBJ1-5
TGTGCCAGTAGTGGCCCTACGAGGAGCAATCAGCCCCAGCATTTT
CASSGPTRSNQPQHF
>TRBV5-1|.|.|TRBJ2-2
TGCGCCACGAGACAGGCTTCGAACACCGGGGAGCTGTTTTTT
CATRQASNTGELFF
>TRBV2|.|.|TRBJ2-1
TGTGCCAGCAGTGGAGACACGGTACGCAATGAGCAGTTCTTC
CASSGDTVRNEQFF
>TRBV5-1|TRBD1|.|TRBJ1-1
TGCGCCAGCAGCCCGGACAGGCCACCGAACACTGAAGCTTTCTTT
CASSPDRPPNTEAFF
>TRBV5-1|.|.|TRBJ1-4
TGCGCCAGCAGCTTTACAGGGAGCGAAAAACTGTTTTTT
CASSFTGSEKLFF
>TRBV9|TRBD1|.|TRBJ2-3
TGTGCCAGCAGCGTAGTGGGGACAGGGTGGACAGATACGCAGTATTTT
CASSVVGTGWTDTQYF
>TRBV6-5|.|.|TRBJ1-4
TGTGCCAGCAGAGTTCGGGGGGATTCAGAAAAACTGTTTTTT
CASRVRGDSEKLFF
>TRBV19|TRBD1|.|TRBJ1-6
TGTGCCAGTAGTATCGCTACAGGGGGCTTTGTTTCACCCCTCCACTTT
CASSIATGGFVSPLHF
>TRBV3-1/TRBV3-2|.|.|TRBJ2-5
TGTGCCAGCAGCCCCCGGCCCACCTCCCAAGAGACCCAGTACTTC
CASSPRPTSQETQYF
>TRBV12-3/TRBV12-4|.|.|TRBJ1-5
TGTGCCAGCAGTTTAAGCCCCCAATCGCCCCAGCATTTT
CASSLSPQSPQHF
>TRBV9|.|.|TRBJ1-2
TGTGCCAGCACTACTACCGGGGGAACATCTAACTATGGCTACACCTTC
CASTTTGGTSNYGYTF
>TRBV6-5|.|.|TRBJ2-1
TGTGCCAGCAGCCCAGGGAGTTATGAGCAGTTCTTC
CASSPGSYEQFF
>TRBV6-1|.|.|TRBJ1-2
TGTGCCAGCAGTGAATTGGCCTTGAGGGCTGGCTACACCTTC
CASSELALRAGYTF
>TRBV3-1/TRBV3-2|.|.|TRBJ2-5
TGTGCCAGCAGCCACGCCTCGGAGACCCAGTACTTC
CASSHASETQYF
>TRBV28|.|.|TRBJ1-6
TGTGCCAGCAGTCCAGCAGGGCCCCTAAGTAATTCACCCCTCCACTTT
CASSPAGPLSNSPLHF
>TRBV28|.|.|TRBJ1-5
TGTGCCAGCAGGAACGGGGGGGGCAATCAGCCCCAGCATTTT
CASRNGGGNQPQHF